A selection of T cell receptor beta chains follows, all from one sample in a study of HIV-infected children after antiretroviral therapy interruption. TCRdb redid the calling of the 3' RACE reads with MiXCR, one entry per CDR3 protein. The sample yields over 15,000 distinct CDR3 sequences, roughly 3.5% seen once. The material sequenced was CD45RA+ CD4+ T cells from PBMCs, taken from a donor given antiretroviral therapy, either interrupted or continuous. The receptors here all came from a child under 18 with HIV. CDR3s include the opening cysteine and the closing phenylalanine or tryptophan. Each record gives: J gene, clone size, D gene, V gene, CDR3 DNA, CDR3 protein. A D gene is named only where the DNA matches it firmly. Some rows mark clone size as missing; the rest say once, few, many or name a class of expanded clone.

J gene: TRBJ2-3
clone size: many
D gene: -
V gene: TRBV30
CDR3 DNA: TGTGCCTGGAGTGTACGGGATACGCAGTATTTT
CDR3 protein: CAWSVRDTQYF

J gene: TRBJ2-3
clone size: many
D gene: TRBD1
V gene: TRBV7-9
CDR3 DNA: TGTGCCAGCAGTAGAAAGGGGGCAGGAGATACGCAGTATTTT
CDR3 protein: CASSRKGAGDTQYF

J gene: TRBJ1-1
clone size: -
D gene: -
V gene: TRBV29-1
CDR3 DNA: TGCAGCGTTGTGAACATGGGGATGAACACTGAAGCTTTCTTT
CDR3 protein: CSVVNMGMNTEAFF

J gene: TRBJ2-7
clone size: -
D gene: -
V gene: TRBV29-1
CDR3 DNA: TGCAGCGTGATCCGGGACGCCTCCTACGAGCAGTACTTC
CDR3 protein: CSVIRDASYEQYF

J gene: TRBJ1-2
clone size: many
D gene: -
V gene: TRBV19
CDR3 DNA: TGTGCCAGTAGTATCCTACACACATCTAACTATGGCTACACCTTC
CDR3 protein: CASSILHTSNYGYTF

J gene: TRBJ1-2
clone size: many
D gene: TRBD1
V gene: TRBV25-1
CDR3 DNA: TGTGCCAGCAGTACCATTACAGGGGACCTTAACTATGGCTACACCTTC
CDR3 protein: CASSTITGDLNYGYTF

J gene: TRBJ1-2
clone size: many
D gene: -
V gene: TRBV6-2/TRBV6-3
CDR3 DNA: TGTGCCAGCAGTTACTCTCCTTACAGGGTATCCGATCCCAACTATGGCTACACCTTC
CDR3 protein: CASSYSPYRVSDPNYGYTF

J gene: TRBJ1-1
clone size: many
D gene: -
V gene: TRBV5-1
CDR3 DNA: TGCGCCAGCAGCCATTGGGGGAACACTGAAGCTTTCTTT
CDR3 protein: CASSHWGNTEAFF

J gene: TRBJ1-3
clone size: few
D gene: -
V gene: TRBV10-3
CDR3 DNA: TGTGCCATCACCCCCAAGGGAGCTTCTCCTGGAAACACCATATATTTT
CDR3 protein: CAITPKGASPGNTIYF

J gene: TRBJ1-3
clone size: few
D gene: -
V gene: TRBV20-1
CDR3 DNA: TGCAGTGCTAGAGATACTGGCTCTGGAAACACCATATATTTT
CDR3 protein: CSARDTGSGNTIYF

J gene: TRBJ2-3
clone size: many
D gene: -
V gene: TRBV4-1
CDR3 DNA: TGCGCCAGCAGCCATCAGGCTGAGGGAACAGATACGCAGTATTTT
CDR3 protein: CASSHQAEGTDTQYF

J gene: TRBJ1-2
clone size: many
D gene: -
V gene: TRBV2
CDR3 DNA: TGTGCCAGCAGTGCGGACAGAAACTATGGCTACACCTTC
CDR3 protein: CASSADRNYGYTF

J gene: TRBJ1-5
clone size: many
D gene: TRBD1
V gene: TRBV19
CDR3 DNA: TGTGCCAGTAGAGACAGGGGCAATCAGCCCCAGCATTTT
CDR3 protein: CASRDRGNQPQHF

J gene: TRBJ2-3
clone size: medium-sized
D gene: -
V gene: TRBV7-2
CDR3 DNA: TGTGCCAGCAGCTTAGGCGGGCGAGCAGATACGCAGTATTTT
CDR3 protein: CASSLGGRADTQYF

J gene: TRBJ1-6
clone size: -
D gene: -
V gene: TRBV18
CDR3 DNA: TGTGCCAGCTCACCGACAGCAACAACGGTGGATTCGGCCCTCCACTTT
CDR3 protein: CASSPTATTVDSALHF

J gene: TRBJ1-1
clone size: many
D gene: -
V gene: TRBV3-1
CDR3 DNA: TGTGCCAGCAGCCAGGCCACTGAAGCTTTCTTT
CDR3 protein: CASSQATEAFF

J gene: TRBJ2-7
clone size: many
D gene: TRBD2
V gene: TRBV5-1
CDR3 DNA: TGCGCCAGCAGCTTGTTAATAGCGGGGCACACGAACTCGGGGGAGCAGTACTTC
CDR3 protein: CASSLLIAGHTNSGEQYF

J gene: TRBJ1-4
clone size: many
D gene: -
V gene: TRBV6-5
CDR3 DNA: TGTGCCAGCAGACCAGGAATAGGCCAAAAACTGTTTTTT
CDR3 protein: CASRPGIGQKLFF

J gene: TRBJ2-4
clone size: many
D gene: -
V gene: TRBV7-2
CDR3 DNA: TGTGCCAGCAGCTTAGCGTCCGGGGACATTCAGTACTTC
CDR3 protein: CASSLASGDIQYF

J gene: TRBJ1-2
clone size: medium-sized
D gene: -
V gene: TRBV7-9
CDR3 DNA: TGTGCCAGCAGCTTAGCGGCAGGACAATATGGCTACACCTTC
CDR3 protein: CASSLAAGQYGYTF

J gene: TRBJ2-3
clone size: many
D gene: TRBD2
V gene: TRBV5-1
CDR3 DNA: TGCGCCAGCAGTGGAAGCGGGAAAACAGATACGCAGTATTTT
CDR3 protein: CASSGSGKTDTQYF

J gene: TRBJ1-1
clone size: many
D gene: -
V gene: TRBV7-9
CDR3 DNA: TGTGCCAGCACCAGAGAGAACACTGAAGCTTTCTTT
CDR3 protein: CASTRENTEAFF

J gene: TRBJ1-2
clone size: -
D gene: -
V gene: TRBV5-1
CDR3 DNA: TGCGCCAGCAGCCCCCCGGGGCCTGCAAGTGGCTACACCTTC
CDR3 protein: CASSPPGPASGYTF

J gene: TRBJ2-3
clone size: few
D gene: -
V gene: TRBV28
CDR3 DNA: TGTGCCAGCAGTTTGTTTCAGAGCCCAGATACGCAGTATTTT
CDR3 protein: CASSLFQSPDTQYF

J gene: TRBJ1-1
clone size: many
D gene: -
V gene: TRBV5-1
CDR3 DNA: TGCGCCAGCAGCGAAGGAGGGTTGACTGAAGCTTTCTTT
CDR3 protein: CASSEGGLTEAFF

J gene: TRBJ1-2
clone size: many
D gene: -
V gene: TRBV28
CDR3 DNA: TGTGCCAGCAGTTGGGGGGCGCGGCCGGCTGGCTACACCTTC
CDR3 protein: CASSWGARPAGYTF

J gene: TRBJ2-3
clone size: many
D gene: -
V gene: TRBV4-2
CDR3 DNA: TGTGCCAGCAGCCTCGAGCGGCTAGCGAACGGGGCAGATACGCAGTATTTT
CDR3 protein: CASSLERLANGADTQYF

J gene: TRBJ2-6
clone size: many
D gene: -
V gene: TRBV3-1
CDR3 DNA: TGTGCCAGCAGCCAATCTGGGGCCAACGTCCTGACTTTC
CDR3 protein: CASSQSGANVLTF

J gene: TRBJ1-4
clone size: many
D gene: -
V gene: TRBV15
CDR3 DNA: TGTGCCACCAGCAGAGTGGGAACCCGCAATGAAAAACTGTTTTTT
CDR3 protein: CATSRVGTRNEKLFF

J gene: TRBJ1-2
clone size: many
D gene: -
V gene: TRBV2
CDR3 DNA: TGTGCCAGTCGGACGGACTTCTATGGCTACACCTTC
CDR3 protein: CASRTDFYGYTF

J gene: TRBJ2-7
clone size: many
D gene: -
V gene: TRBV7-2
CDR3 DNA: TGTGCCAGCAGCTTACTTCTGGGTTCGGGCTACGAGCAGTACTTC
CDR3 protein: CASSLLLGSGYEQYF

J gene: TRBJ1-2
clone size: many
D gene: TRBD1
V gene: TRBV25-1
CDR3 DNA: TGTGCCAGCAGTGCCCCGGGACAGTATTTGAGCTACACCTTC
CDR3 protein: CASSAPGQYLSYTF

J gene: TRBJ1-1
clone size: many
D gene: -
V gene: TRBV28
CDR3 DNA: TGTGCCAGCAGTTTACAGCTCAACACTGAAGCTTTCTTT
CDR3 protein: CASSLQLNTEAFF

J gene: TRBJ2-1
clone size: many
D gene: -
V gene: TRBV6-6
CDR3 DNA: TGTGCCAGCAGTTACGCTTCTGGGAATGAGCAGTTCTTC
CDR3 protein: CASSYASGNEQFF

J gene: TRBJ1-1
clone size: many
D gene: -
V gene: TRBV13
CDR3 DNA: TGTGCCAGCAGCTCCGACCTTATAAGGAACACTGAAGCTTTCTTT
CDR3 protein: CASSSDLIRNTEAFF

J gene: TRBJ2-1
clone size: medium-sized
D gene: TRBD2
V gene: TRBV15
CDR3 DNA: TGTGCCACCAGCAGAGAACGTAGTCGGGGGGGGCACTATGAGCAGTTCTTC
CDR3 protein: CATSRERSRGGHYEQFF

J gene: TRBJ2-7
clone size: many
D gene: -
V gene: TRBV28
CDR3 DNA: TGTGCCAGCAGTTTACCAGGGGACTACGAGCAGTACTTC
CDR3 protein: CASSLPGDYEQYF

J gene: TRBJ2-7
clone size: many
D gene: TRBD2
V gene: TRBV11-2
CDR3 DNA: TGTGCCAGCAGTCATCTAGCGGGAGGGCCGAGGGAGCAGTACTTC
CDR3 protein: CASSHLAGGPREQYF

J gene: TRBJ2-7
clone size: many
D gene: -
V gene: TRBV7-2
CDR3 DNA: TGTGCCACCCAGCTTAGTGGACAGATCAGTTCGTACGAGCAGTACTTC
CDR3 protein: CATQLSGQISSYEQYF

J gene: TRBJ2-1
clone size: many
D gene: TRBD1
V gene: TRBV11-2
CDR3 DNA: TGTGCCAGCAGCTCAATCTCTGGGACAGGGCTTCCCATCTACAATGAGCAGTTCTTC
CDR3 protein: CASSSISGTGLPIYNEQFF

J gene: TRBJ1-1
clone size: many
D gene: -
V gene: TRBV29-1
CDR3 DNA: TGCAGCGTTGAGGGATTAGGGACTGAAGCTTTCTTT
CDR3 protein: CSVEGLGTEAFF

J gene: TRBJ1-3
clone size: many
D gene: -
V gene: TRBV29-1
CDR3 DNA: TGCAGCGTTGCGGAAACCGGAAACACCATATATTTT
CDR3 protein: CSVAETGNTIYF

J gene: TRBJ1-6
clone size: many
D gene: TRBD1
V gene: TRBV2
CDR3 DNA: TGTGCCAGCAGTGACAGGGGGAATTCACCCCTCCACTTT
CDR3 protein: CASSDRGNSPLHF

J gene: TRBJ2-6
clone size: many
D gene: -
V gene: TRBV5-1
CDR3 DNA: TGCGCCAGCAGCTTGGAACCCGGGACAGGGGCCAACGTCCTGACTTTC
CDR3 protein: CASSLEPGTGANVLTF

J gene: TRBJ1-1
clone size: many
D gene: TRBD1
V gene: TRBV18
CDR3 DNA: TGTGCCAGCTCATCAACAGGGGATTTGGCTTTCTTT
CDR3 protein: CASSSTGDLAFF

J gene: TRBJ1-2
clone size: many
D gene: TRBD1
V gene: TRBV19
CDR3 DNA: TGTGCCAGTACCACCCCTAGGGCAGGGGGAGTTGGCTACACCTTC
CDR3 protein: CASTTPRAGGVGYTF

J gene: TRBJ2-1
clone size: many
D gene: -
V gene: TRBV2
CDR3 DNA: TGTGCCAGCAAAGGGGCCCACATACTGAATGAGCAGTTCTTC
CDR3 protein: CASKGAHILNEQFF